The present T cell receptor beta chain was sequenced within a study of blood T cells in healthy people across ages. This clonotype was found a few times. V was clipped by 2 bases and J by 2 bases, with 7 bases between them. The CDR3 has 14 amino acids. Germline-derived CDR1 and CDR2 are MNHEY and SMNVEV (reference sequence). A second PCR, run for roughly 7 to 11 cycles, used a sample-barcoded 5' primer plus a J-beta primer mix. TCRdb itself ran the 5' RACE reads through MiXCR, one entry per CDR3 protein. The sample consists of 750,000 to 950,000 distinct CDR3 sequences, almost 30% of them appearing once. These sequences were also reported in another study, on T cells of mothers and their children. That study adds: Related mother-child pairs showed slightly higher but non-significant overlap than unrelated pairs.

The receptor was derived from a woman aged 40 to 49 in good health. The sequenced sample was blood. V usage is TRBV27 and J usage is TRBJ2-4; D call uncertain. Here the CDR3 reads CASSLEASKNIQYF. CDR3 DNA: TGTGCCAGCAGTTTAGAGGCGTCCAAAAACATTCAGTACTTC.